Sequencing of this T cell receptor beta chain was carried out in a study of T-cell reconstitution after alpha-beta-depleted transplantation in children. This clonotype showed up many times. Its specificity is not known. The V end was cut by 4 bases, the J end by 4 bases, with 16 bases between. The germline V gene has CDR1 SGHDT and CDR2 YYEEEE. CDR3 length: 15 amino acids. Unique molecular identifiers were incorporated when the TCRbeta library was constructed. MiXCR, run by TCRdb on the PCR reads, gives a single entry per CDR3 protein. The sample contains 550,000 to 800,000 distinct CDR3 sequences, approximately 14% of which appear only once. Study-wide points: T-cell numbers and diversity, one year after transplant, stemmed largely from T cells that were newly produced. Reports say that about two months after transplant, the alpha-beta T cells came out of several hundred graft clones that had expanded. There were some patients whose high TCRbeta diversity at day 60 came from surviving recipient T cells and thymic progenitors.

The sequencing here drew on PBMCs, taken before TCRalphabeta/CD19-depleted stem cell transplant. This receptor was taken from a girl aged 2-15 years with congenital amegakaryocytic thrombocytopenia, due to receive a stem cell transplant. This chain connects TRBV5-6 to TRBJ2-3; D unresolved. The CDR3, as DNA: TGTGCCAGCAGCCCACCTCCCGGTTGGGCAGATACGCAGTATTTT. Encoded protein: CASSPPPGWADTQYF.